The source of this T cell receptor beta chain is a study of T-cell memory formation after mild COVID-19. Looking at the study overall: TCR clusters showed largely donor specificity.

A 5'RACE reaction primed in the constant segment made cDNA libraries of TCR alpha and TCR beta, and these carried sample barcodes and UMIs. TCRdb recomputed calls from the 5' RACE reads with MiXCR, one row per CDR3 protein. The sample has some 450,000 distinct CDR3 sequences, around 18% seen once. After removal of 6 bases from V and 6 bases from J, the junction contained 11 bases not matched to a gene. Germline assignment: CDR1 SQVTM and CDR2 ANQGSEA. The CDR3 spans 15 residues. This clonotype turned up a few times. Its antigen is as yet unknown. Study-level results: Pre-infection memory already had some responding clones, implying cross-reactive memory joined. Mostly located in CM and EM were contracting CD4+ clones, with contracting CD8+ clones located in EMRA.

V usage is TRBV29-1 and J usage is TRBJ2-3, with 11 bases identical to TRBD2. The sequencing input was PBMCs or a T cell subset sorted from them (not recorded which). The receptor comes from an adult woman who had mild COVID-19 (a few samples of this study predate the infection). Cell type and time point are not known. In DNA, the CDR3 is TGCAGCGTGGCCTCGCTAGCGGGGGGACGGGATACGCAGTATTTT. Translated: CSVASLAGGRDTQYF.